The clone carrying this T cell receptor (beta chain) was seen only a few times. As yet, its antigen is unknown. CDR1 MDHEN and CDR2 SYDVKM come from the germline V gene. This CDR3 region has 13 residues. With 3 bases removed from V and 5 bases from J, the gap between germline ends came to 10 bases. Authors' methods: ImmunoSEQ output held junction-only sequences without quality scores, so filtering differed. The data were produced by immunoSEQ multiplex PCR, yet TCRdb's version contains in-frame clones alone and is incomplete. The V and J calls and clone size are taken from that table; D and trimming were inferred from the DNA. There are about 2 million clones in the sample; 85% to 95% occur only once, and about 0.13% lies in the top ten. The record originates from a study of shared clonotypes between healthy human individuals. Findings and caveats of the study: Memory subsets generally showed lower estimated richness than naive subsets. Between several donors, naive CD4 clonotypes were shared at a level of approximately 5%.

The TCR was taken from a man aged 18 to 30 in good health. The sample consisted of naive CD4+ T cells sorted from blood. Indicated subset: CD45RA+ positively selected. This chain joins TRBV28 and TRBJ2-5, with D tentatively TRBD2 (5 bases). Written as DNA, the CDR3 is TGTGCCAGCAGTTTTAAGAGGGTCGAGACCCAGTACTTC. Its translation is CASSFKRVETQYF.